The 9 T cell receptor beta chains below were found in one sample sequenced in a study of cytomegalovirus exposure and HLA in healthy donors. 13 Jbeta primers and 60 Vbeta primers were used for the PCR. This table comes from immunoSEQ multiplex PCR, and its TCRdb copy is limited to in-frame clones, with some not included. This table has fewer than 140,000 clones, just over 70% appearing once. The specimen sequenced was PBMCs. The receptor set was obtained from a boy between 5 and 17 years old in good health and CMV-seronegative.

The table lists this clone with a count of one. J is TRBJ1-1 and V is TRBV5-1; D is unresolved. From germline, CDR1 is SGHRS and CDR2 YFSETQ. V lost 3 bases and J lost 0, with 12 bases in between. The CDR3 extends over 15 amino acids. The CDR3 coding sequence is TGCGCCAGCAGCTCCAAGACAACCATGAACACTGAAGCTTTCTTT. It yields the protein CASSSKTTMNTEAFF.

This sequence joins TRBV5-1 and TRBJ1-5, with 10 positions matching TRBD1. The germline V gene encodes CDR1 SGHRS and CDR2 YFSETQ. V lost 4 bases to trimming and J lost 6 bases; unmatched junction nucleotides: 4. CDR3 length: 14 residues. The CDR3 bases are TGCGCCAGCAGCACCGGGACAGGGGTTCAGCCCCAGCATTTT. This codes for CASSTGTGVQPQHF.

V gene TRBV5-8 combines with J gene TRBJ2-1; D remains ambiguous. Per germline, CDR1 SGHTS and CDR2 YDEGEE. V lost 2 bases and J 4 bases, leaving 19 bases between the germline ends. This CDR3 is built from 17 residues. The CDR3 DNA reads as TGTGCCAGCAGCTTAATCTCCAGTAAACCTGCATACAATGAGCAGTTCTTC. This codes for CASSLISSKPAYNEQFF.

J is TRBJ2-5 and V is TRBV13; TRBD1 agrees at 10 bases. The CDR3 spans 16 residues. V was pared by 5 bases and J by 4 bases, with 10 bases of the junction left unmatched. Germline CDR1 PRHDT, CDR2 FYEKMQ (reference sequence). In DNA, the CDR3 is TGTGCCAGCAGCCGCGGAGACAGGGGGCTTGGAGAGACCCAGTACTTC. As protein: CASSRGDRGLGETQYF.

The DNA for the CDR3 is TGTGCCAGCAGCGGTGACAGGGGCGACAATAGCAATCAGCCCCAGCATTTT. Translating it yields CASSGDRGDNSNQPQHF. The chain employs TRBV2 and TRBJ1-5; 8 bases line up with TRBD1. The ends lost 6 bases at V and 0 bases at J; junction bases unmatched: 10. The CDR3 sequence is 17 residues long. Germline CDR1 reads SNHLY; CDR2 reads FYNNEI.

About this clone: The identical CDR3 is also encoded by other nucleotide sequences in the sample. This sequence joins TRBV28 and TRBJ1-1; tentative D call: TRBD1 (5 bases). Germline V gene lookup returns CDR1 MDHEN and CDR2 SYDVKM. V lost 2 bases and J lost 1, with 8 bases in between. CDR3 length: 14 amino acids. CDR3: CASSLRGENTEAFF. The CDR3 coding sequence is TGTGCCAGCAGTTTAAGGGGCGAGAACACTGAAGCTTTCTTT.

This clone has just one count. This rearrangement joins TRBV7-2 to TRBJ2-2; D is unresolved. Germline V gene data show CDR1 as SGHTA and CDR2 as FQGNSA. There are 12 residues in the CDR3. V was clipped by 3 bases and J by 9 bases, with 8 bases between them. The CDR3, as DNA: TGTGCCAGCAGCTTCGGGTCGAGGGAGCTGTTTTTT. Translating gives CASSFGSRELFF.

Points on this clone: The sample contains more than one DNA sequence encoding this CDR3. The chain carries TRBV30 and TRBJ2-7; TRBD2 agrees at 10 bases. Germline V gene lookup returns CDR1 GTSNPN and CDR2 SVGIG (reference sequence). The J segment lost 2 bases and the V segment lost 2 bases, leaving 3 bases of the junction unmatched. This CDR3 is 14 amino acids long. The CDR3 DNA follows: TGTGCCTGGAGTCCCGGACTAGCGGCCTACGAGCAGTACTTC. This sequence encodes CAWSPGLAAYEQYF.

The rearrangement uses TRBV28 and TRBJ1-6; possibly TRBD1 for D (6 bases). V lost 6 bases and J 5 bases, leaving 8 bases between the germline ends. Germline loops: CDR1 MDHEN, CDR2 SYDVKM. The length of the CDR3 is 13 residues. CDR3: CASSSGDNSPLHF. The CDR3 coding sequence is TGTGCCAGCAGCTCAGGGGATAATTCACCCCTCCACTTT.